Presented here are 21 T cell receptor beta chains from one specimen sequenced in a study of molecular identifiers for immune sequencing clone quantification. TCRdb reprocessed the PCR reads via MiXCR and lists one record per CDR3 protein. In the table there are some 320,000 distinct CDR3 sequences, roughly a fifth of which are singletons. Sequencing used naive CD8+ T cells from blood, with Jurkat cell RNA spiked in. Described subset: FACS-sorted CD8+CD4-CCR7+CD45RA+ naive T cells. The receptors come from a human donor in good health. Some libraries in this study had Jurkat cell RNA spiked in.

This clonotype was seen at least ten times. The V and J genes are TRBV7-3 and TRBJ2-7; the match to TRBD1 covers 7 bases. V lost 5 bases to trimming and J lost 3 bases; unmatched junction nucleotides: 10. The CDR3 runs to 15 residues. Per germline, CDR1 SGHTA and CDR2 FQGTGA. The CDR3 nucleotides read TGTGCCAGCAGCCAGGGGACAGCCCTTGTCTACGAGCAGTACTTC. Translating it yields CASSQGTALVYEQYF.

This clonotype was observed once. Given a much more abundant clone one base away, this may be a read error. The rearrangement uses TRBV20-1 and TRBJ1-5, with 9 nucleotides matching TRBD1. Germline V gene sequence: CDR1 DFQATT, CDR2 SNEGSKA (reference sequence). CDR3 size: 14 residues. DNA for the CDR3: TGCAGTGCTACCCGGGACAGGGAGTATCAGCCCCGGCATTTT. Protein: CSATRDREYQPRHF.

Of note for this clonotype: A read error may explain this, as a much larger clone is one base away. The genes are TRBV3-1 and TRBJ2-7; D is uncertain. V was trimmed by 7 bases and J by 4 bases, leaving 14 bases between them. The CDR3 totals 13 residues. The germline V gene encodes CDR1 LGHDT and CDR2 YNNKEL (reference sequence). The chain's CDR3 is CASNRGPPYEQYF. CDR3 bases: TGTGCCAGCAACCGTGGGCCCCCATACGAGCAGTACTTC.

This clonotype came up many times. The V and J genes are TRBV20-1 and TRBJ2-7; D possibly matches TRBD1 or TRBD2 (5 bases each). This CDR3 has 13 amino acids. V lost 5 bases and J 1 base, leaving 12 bases between the germline ends. Germline V gives CDR1 DFQATT, CDR2 SNEGSKA (reference sequence). CDR3 nucleotides: TGCAGTGCTGGGGACCCTGTTTCCTACGAGCAGTACTTC. This encodes CSAGDPVSYEQYF.

A note on this clonotype: Just one base apart from a much larger clone, this may be a read error. The chain has TRBV6-5 and TRBJ2-5; possibly TRBD2 for D (6 bases). The CDR3 covers 15 residues. Per the germline V gene, CDR1 is MNHEY and CDR2 is SVGAGI. V was trimmed by 0 bases and J by 5 bases, leaving 13 bases between them. The chain's CDR3 is CASSYSGGGDETQYF. The CDR3 coding sequence is TGTGCCAGCAGTTACTCGGGGGGAGGTGACGAGACCCAGTACTTC.

This clonotype was seen ten or more times. V usage is TRBV4-3 and J usage is TRBJ2-3; TRBD2 agrees at 9 bases. The V segment lost 4 bases and the J segment 4 bases; nucleotides outside the gene matches: 3. CDR3 length: 14 amino acids. Germline V gene lookup returns CDR1 LGHNA and CDR2 YSLEER. Written as DNA, the CDR3 is TGCGCCAGCAGCCCCGGGACTAGCTCAGATACGCAGTATTTT. Amino acid sequence: CASSPGTSSDTQYF.

This clonotype appeared many times. Relative to the germline gene, one junction end is altered; a read error may explain this. The chain joins TRBV4-1 to TRBJ2-3, with D possibly being TRBD1 (5 bases). The V gene's germline CDR1 is MGHRA and CDR2 YSYEKL. This CDR3 has 16 residues. CDR3 residues: CASSQGRWGETDTQYF. The CDR3 nucleotides are TGCGCCAGCAGTCAAGGACGGTGGGGCGAGACAGATACGCAGTATTTT.

This clonotype is a singleton in its sample. The CDR3 DNA is TGCAGTGCTAGAGGATCAGCGGGGGGCCCCACAGATACGCAGCATTTT. It encodes CSARGSAGGPTDTQHF. This chain links TRBV20-1 with TRBJ2-3; D perhaps matches TRBD1 (6 bases). The end of the DNA fits TRBJ1-5 better, so the J call may be wrong. CDR1 and CDR2 from the germline V gene are DFQATT and SNEGSKA (reference sequence). The CDR3 contains 16 residues.

This clonotype was recorded many times. The rearrangement uses TRBV15 and TRBJ2-3; D unclear. Germline-derived CDR1 and CDR2 are LNHNV and YYDKDF (reference sequence). Trimming left V 5 bases short and J 4 bases short, with 19 bases between. The CDR3 length is 16 residues. The DNA of the CDR3 is TGTGCCACCAGCCTCGGCACCTCCCCTACGGCAGATACGCAGTATTTT. It codes for CATSLGTSPTADTQYF.

This clonotype was seen many times. The chain couples TRBV5-4 to TRBJ2-3; maybe TRBD1 (6 bases). The V gene's germline CDR1 is SGHNT and CDR2 YYREEE (reference sequence). The CDR3 covers 14 residues. Trimming took 3 bases from V and 5 from J, leaving 13 bases between them. CDR3 nucleotides: TGTGCCAGCAGCTCTTGGACAGAAGGAGATACGCAGTATTTT. Translation gives CASSSWTEGDTQYF. Full variable domain (rest looked up from reference TRBV5-4 and TRBJ2-3): ETGVTQSPTHLIKTRGQQVTLRCSSQSGHNTVSWYQQALGQGPQFIFQYYREEENGRGNFPPRFSGLQFPNYSSELNVNALELDDSALYLCASSSWTEGDTQYFGPGTRLTVL.

This clonotype was observed a single time. This chain connects TRBV14 to TRBJ2-2; tentatively, D is TRBD1 or TRBD2 (5 bases each). Trimming stripped 4 bases from V and 3 bases from J, with 18 bases between. Per germline, CDR1 SGHDN and CDR2 FVKESK. The CDR3 contains 17 residues. The chain's CDR3 is CASSRDVWGPDTGELFF. The CDR3 DNA follows: TGTGCCAGCAGCCGAGATGTGTGGGGACCCGACACCGGGGAGCTGTTTTTT.

This clonotype was seen a handful of times. This chain joins TRBV4-1 and TRBJ2-1; 7 nucleotides line up with TRBD1. The CDR3 is made up of 15 amino acids. Germline loops: CDR1 MGHRA, CDR2 YSYEKL. V shed 0 bases and J 1 base; nucleotides not matched to a gene: 0. The CDR3 region is CASSQEDRSYNEQFF. The CDR3 nucleotides are TGCGCCAGCAGCCAAGAGGACAGGTCCTACAATGAGCAGTTCTTC.

The CDR3 DNA is TGTGCCAGCAGTCATAGGGACAGCTACTACGAGCAGTACTTC. The encoded protein is CASSHRDSYYEQYF. The chain recombines TRBV6-5 with TRBJ2-7, with 7 bases identical to TRBD1. With V trimmed by 5 bases and J by 3 bases, 7 bases remained unmatched. CDR3 length: 14 residues. Germline V gives CDR1 MNHEY, CDR2 SVGAGI.

This clonotype was seen only a few times. The rearrangement uses TRBV9 and TRBJ2-3; D may be TRBD2 (5 bases). V was cut by 0 bases and J by 0 bases, with 11 bases left in between. The CDR3 consists of 16 residues. CDR1 is SGDLS, CDR2 YYNGEE, per germline. The CDR3 loop is CASSVATGGSTDTQYF. Here the CDR3 DNA reads TGTGCCAGCAGCGTAGCTACTGGAGGAAGCACAGATACGCAGTATTTT.

This clonotype occurred many times. The chain couples TRBV15 to TRBJ2-3; perhaps TRBD1 as D (6 bases). Germline CDR1 LNHNV, CDR2 YYDKDF (reference sequence). The CDR3 spans 16 residues. Trimming took off 3 bases at V and 0 bases at J, with 13 bases between the two ends. CDR3 sequence (DNA): TGTGCCACCAGCAGTGTTGACAGGTTTAGCACAGATACGCAGTATTTT. It specifies CATSSVDRFSTDTQYF.

This clonotype was seen repeatedly, ten times or more. This chain uses TRBV28 with TRBJ2-7; 7 bases align to TRBD2. CDR1 is MDHEN, CDR2 SYDVKM, per germline. The V and J ends lost 5 bases and 5 bases, in that order; junction bases with no gene match: 12. The CDR3 totals 15 residues. The CDR3 DNA sequence: TGTGCCAGCAGTCCGCGACTAGCCCCGGGTGACGAGCAGTACTTC. This translates into CASSPRLAPGDEQYF.

This clonotype was detected only a few times. The gene calls are TRBV29-1 and TRBJ2-7; possible D gene TRBD1, 5 bases. V was shortened by 0 bases and J by 2 bases, with 11 bases between the two germline ends. Germline loops: CDR1 SQVTM, CDR2 ANQGSEA. The length of the CDR3 is 14 residues. CDR3 nucleotides: TGCAGCGTTGAAGATCAGGGCTCCACCTACGAGCAGTACTTC. Translated: CSVEDQGSTYEQYF.

The V and J genes are TRBV6-5 and TRBJ1-5; D not certain. CDR1 MNHEY and CDR2 SVGAGI come from the germline V gene. V dropped 6 bases and J dropped 2 bases, with 14 bases sitting between them. This CDR3 is built from 15 residues. The CDR3: CASSHGVNGNQPQHF. As DNA, the CDR3 is TGTGCCAGCAGCCACGGGGTCAATGGCAATCAGCCCCAGCATTTT.

This clonotype was counted many times. The chain links TRBV28 to TRBJ1-4, with 7 bases lining up with TRBD1. Per germline, CDR1 MDHEN and CDR2 SYDVKM. V lost 4 bases, J lost 5 bases, and 7 bases stayed unmatched. The CDR3 length is 15 residues. The CDR3 DNA is TGTGCCAGCAGTTCCCAGACAGGGCGGAATGAAAAACTGTTTTTT. Protein sequence: CASSSQTGRNEKLFF.

This clonotype was found a few times. The rearrangement links TRBV6-2 or TRBV6-3 to TRBJ2-5; 8 bases align to TRBD2. J lost 4 bases, V lost 6 bases, and 4 bases had no gene match. Germline CDR1 reads MNHEY; CDR2 reads SVGEGT. The CDR3 runs 13 residues. The CDR3 region has the DNA TGTGCCAGCAGCCACGGGGGGGCAGAGACCCAGTACTTC. This codes for CASSHGGAETQYF.

On this clonotype: One junction end disagrees with the germline gene, perhaps due to a read error. V and J are TRBV6-1 and TRBJ1-1; possible D gene TRBD1, 6 bases. Germline V lookup: CDR1 MNHNS, CDR2 SASEGT. The length of the CDR3 is 13 residues. DNA for the CDR3: TGTGCCAGCAACCTCCGGGGGCGGACTGGAGCTTTCTTT. This codes for CASNLRGRTGAFF.